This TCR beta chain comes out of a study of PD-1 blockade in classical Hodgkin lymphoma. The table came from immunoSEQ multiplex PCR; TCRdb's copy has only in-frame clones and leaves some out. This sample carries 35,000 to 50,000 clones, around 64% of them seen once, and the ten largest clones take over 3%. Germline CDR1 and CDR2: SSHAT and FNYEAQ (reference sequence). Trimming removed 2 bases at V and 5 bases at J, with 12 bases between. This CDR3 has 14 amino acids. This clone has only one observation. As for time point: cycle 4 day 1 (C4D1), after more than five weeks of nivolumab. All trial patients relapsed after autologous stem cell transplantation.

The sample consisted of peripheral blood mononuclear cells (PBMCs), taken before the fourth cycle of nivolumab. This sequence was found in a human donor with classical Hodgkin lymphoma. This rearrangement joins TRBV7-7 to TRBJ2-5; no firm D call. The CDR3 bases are TGTGCCAGCAGCTTAAACTCTGTGGTTGAGACCCAGTACTTC. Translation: CASSLNSVVETQYF.